Following are 22 T cell receptor beta chains from one sample sequenced in a study of blood T cell repertoires in COVID-19. TCRdb's copy holds only in-frame clones and misses some; the assay was immunoSEQ multiplex PCR. In the table there are a few hundred thousand clones, approximately 80% of which are singletons. The sample was PBMCs or T cells enriched from blood (not recorded which). The receptors here all came from a man younger than 40 with acute COVID-19.

This clone was seen a handful of times. V usage is TRBV6-5 and J usage is TRBJ1-5; 8 bases align to TRBD1. After removal of 2 bases from V and 7 bases from J, the junction contained 7 bases not matched to a gene. CDR1 is MNHEY, CDR2 SVGAGI, per germline. The CDR3 has 15 residues. CDR3: CASSYRAGGRQPQHF. The CDR3 bases are TGTGCCAGCAGTTACCGTGCAGGGGGCAGGCAGCCCCAGCATTTT.

This clone was found a few times. The CDR3 region has the DNA TGCGCCAGCAGCTTGGAGGACAGTAAGACTGAAGCTTTCTTT. The encoded protein is CASSLEDSKTEAFF. The genes are TRBV5-1 and TRBJ1-1; possible D gene TRBD1, 6 bases. The ends were cut back, 0 bases at V and 5 bases at J, with 11 bases in the middle. There are 14 residues in the CDR3. CDR1 and CDR2 (germline): SGHRS, YFSETQ. Filled out from reference TRBV5-1 and TRBJ1-1, the complete variable domain reads KAGVTQTPRYLIKTRGQQVTLSCSPISGHRSVSWYQQTPGQGLQFLFEYFSETQRNKGNFPGRFSGRQFSNSRSEMNVSTLELGDSALYLCASSLEDSKTEAFFGQGTRLTVV.

This clone has more than one count but fewer than ten. The sample carries other DNA sequences with the same CDR3. This sequence joins TRBV5-1 and TRBJ1-1; TRBD1 might be the D (6 bases). The CDR3 is 13 amino acids. V dropped 1 base and J dropped 4 bases, with 8 bases sitting between them. Germline V gene data show CDR1 as SGHRS and CDR2 as YFSETQ. The CDR3 DNA reads as TGCGCCAGCAGCTTGCTAGGGGGCACTGAAGCTTTCTTT. Protein: CASSLLGGTEAFF.

This chain connects TRBV5-1 to TRBJ2-2, with TRBD2 identical over 8 bases. Germline V CDR1 and CDR2: SGHRS, YFSETQ. Trimming removed 6 bases from V and 4 bases from J; junction bases left unmatched: 20. This CDR3 contains 19 residues. The CDR3 spells CASNVVTLTSGGITGELFF. CDR3 coding DNA: TGCGCCAGCAATGTGGTCACGCTAACCAGCGGGGGTATCACCGGGGAGCTGTTTTTT.

This clone was seen many times. The rearrangement uses TRBV2 and TRBJ1-6; TRBD1 matches 10 bases. V dropped 4 bases and J dropped 9; count of bases not matched to a gene: 6. The germline V gene has CDR1 SNHLY and CDR2 FYNNEI. This CDR3 is built from 15 residues. The CDR3 sequence: CASSVTGGLLSPLHF. As DNA, the CDR3 is TGTGCCAGCAGTGTGACAGGGGGCTTACTTTCACCCCTCCACTTT.

The chain uses TRBV4-2 and TRBJ2-7; D perhaps matches TRBD2 (7 bases). CDR1 and CDR2 (germline): LGHNA, YNFKEQ. The CDR3 extends over 12 amino acids. V lost 8 bases to trimming and J lost 3 bases, with 11 bases between them. CDR3 DNA sequence: TGTGCCAGCCGGGGAGGGGGCTACGAGCAGTACTTC. It translates to CASRGGGYEQYF.

The chain recombines TRBV5-6 with TRBJ2-7, with D perhaps matching TRBD2 (6 bases). CDR1 is SGHDT and CDR2 is YYEEEE in the germline V gene. Trimming removed 0 bases from V and 2 bases from J, with 12 bases in between. This CDR3 comprises 15 residues. CDR3 bases: TGTGCCAGCAGCTTGGATCTAGCGACCACCTACGAGCAGTACTTC. Its translation: CASSLDLATTYEQYF.

The gene calls are TRBV5-4 and TRBJ2-7; D is perhaps TRBD2 (6 bases). CDR1 SGHNT and CDR2 YYREEE come from the germline V gene (reference sequence). The ends were cut back, 0 bases at V and 0 bases at J, with 13 bases in the middle. The CDR3 covers 16 residues. The CDR3 bases are TGTGCCAGCAGCTTGGGGGGAGGAACTAGCTCCTACGAGCAGTACTTC. Translating it yields CASSLGGGTSSYEQYF.

This rearrangement joins TRBV27 to TRBJ2-1, with TRBD2 matching over 9 bases. CDR1 MNHEY and CDR2 SMNVEV come from the germline V gene (reference sequence). Trimming took 0 bases from V and 4 from J; bases not matched to a gene: 4. CDR3 length equals 16 residues. CDR3 DNA sequence: TGTGCCAGCAGTTTATCAGGCCTAGCGGGGTACAATGAGCAGTTCTTC. Residues: CASSLSGLAGYNEQFF.

The rearrangement uses TRBV19 and TRBJ1-2; D is perhaps TRBD1 (6 bases). CDR1 and CDR2 from the germline V gene are LNHDA and SQIVND (reference sequence). The CDR3 consists of 15 residues. The V end lost 6 bases, the J end lost 4 bases, and 18 bases lay between the germline ends. The CDR3 reads CASRTGPPSIYGYTF. The CDR3, as DNA: TGTGCCAGTAGGACAGGCCCCCCTTCGATCTATGGCTACACCTTC.

This clone was recorded only once. This rearrangement joins TRBV5-1 to TRBJ2-3, with D possibly being TRBD1 (6 bases). CDR1 SGHRS and CDR2 YFSETQ come from the germline V gene. This CDR3 region has 15 residues. The V end lost 0 bases, the J end lost 5 bases, and 13 bases lay between the germline ends. The CDR3 is CASSLAAGTQDTQYF. The CDR3 DNA sequence: TGCGCCAGCAGCTTGGCCGCAGGGACACAAGATACGCAGTATTTT.

V usage is TRBV2 and J usage is TRBJ1-4; 8 nucleotides line up with TRBD1. Germline lookup yields CDR1 SNHLY and CDR2 FYNNEI. The CDR3 length is 15 residues. J gave up 3 bases and V 5 bases, and 5 bases lay outside the gene matches. CDR3 loop: CASSLTGAANEKLFF. The DNA of the CDR3 is TGTGCCAGCAGTTTGACAGGGGCCGCTAATGAAAAACTGTTTTTT.

V gene TRBV7-2 combines with J gene TRBJ1-2; 8 bases fit TRBD1. The CDR3 spans 14 residues. V shed 0 bases, J shed 8 bases, and the junction held 5 bases outside the gene matches. Per germline, CDR1 SGHTA and CDR2 FQGNSA. This CDR3 reads CASSLAQGAEGYTF. The CDR3 region has the DNA TGTGCCAGCAGCTTAGCGCAGGGGGCGGAAGGCTACACCTTC.

The V call is TRBV28, the J call TRBJ1-1; perhaps TRBD1 as D (6 bases). Germline CDR1 and CDR2: MDHEN and SYDVKM. CDR3 length: 18 amino acids. The V and J ends lost 8 bases and 1 base respectively, with 26 bases between them. The CDR3 loop reads CASQTFNRVTGRNTEAFF. The CDR3 nucleotides read TGTGCCAGCCAAACTTTTAATAGGGTTACAGGGAGGAACACTGAAGCTTTCTTT.

The V and J genes are TRBV18 and TRBJ2-7; 9 bases align to TRBD2. The germline gives CDR1 KGHSH, CDR2 LQKENI. The J segment lost 1 base and the V segment lost 2 bases, leaving 9 bases of the junction unmatched. This CDR3 contains 17 residues. The CDR3 spells CASSPRLAGRMSYEQYF. CDR3 nucleotides: TGTGCCAGCTCACCAAGGCTAGCGGGGCGGATGTCCTACGAGCAGTACTTC.

The V and J genes are TRBV7-3 and TRBJ2-1; the D gene is possibly TRBD2 (5 bases). CDR1 is SGHTA and CDR2 is FQGTGA in the germline V gene. The CDR3 length is 15 residues. V lost 6 bases and J 4 bases, leaving 16 bases between the germline ends. The CDR3 loop reads CASSLAAAAYNEQFF. The CDR3 nucleotides read TGTGCCAGCAGTTTAGCAGCGGCCGCATACAATGAGCAGTTCTTC.

This clone was counted a few times. This rearrangement joins TRBV9 to TRBJ1-6, with TRBD1 as a possible D gene (5 bases). This CDR3 contains 14 residues. The ends were cut back, 3 bases at V and 4 bases at J, with 8 bases in the middle. The germline V gene has CDR1 SGDLS and CDR2 YYNGEE. This CDR3 reads CASSGPGYNSPLHF. The CDR3 DNA reads as TGTGCCAGCAGCGGACCAGGGTATAATTCACCCCTCCACTTT.

The J gene is TRBJ2-3, the V gene TRBV10-3, with 8 bases lining up with TRBD1. J was trimmed by 0 bases and V by 6 bases; bases with no gene match: 5. Germline V gene data show CDR1 as ENHRY and CDR2 as SYGVKD. The CDR3 loop spans 15 amino acids. CDR3 DNA: TGTGCCATCAGGGACAGGGTGGGAAGCACAGATACGCAGTATTTT. Residues: CAIRDRVGSTDTQYF.

The rearrangement links TRBV29-1 to TRBJ2-5; 7 nucleotides line up with TRBD1. The J segment lost 4 bases and the V segment lost 6 bases, leaving 5 bases of the junction unmatched. Germline V gene data show CDR1 as SQVTM and CDR2 as ANQGSEA. The CDR3 extends over 12 amino acids. The CDR3 DNA sequence: TGCAGCGTCGACAGGGTTGGAGAGACCCAGTACTTC. Its translation is CSVDRVGETQYF.

V gene TRBV7-9 combines with J gene TRBJ1-6, with D unclear. Germline V gives CDR1 SEHNR, CDR2 FQNEAQ (reference sequence). Trimming pared 3 bases from V and 6 bases from J, leaving 12 bases between. The CDR3 sequence is 15 residues long. The chain's CDR3 is CASSFSAVGNSPLHF. The CDR3 coding sequence is TGTGCCAGCAGCTTTTCTGCGGTTGGTAATTCACCCCTCCACTTT.

This chain joins TRBV5-1 and TRBJ2-7; D is perhaps TRBD1 (5 bases). The germline gives CDR1 SGHRS, CDR2 YFSETQ. The CDR3 has 13 residues. The germline V and J ends were trimmed by 0 bases and 4 bases, with 8 bases remaining between them. CDR3 protein: CASSLGRAYEQYF. CDR3 sequence (DNA): TGCGCCAGCAGCTTGGGCAGGGCTTACGAGCAGTACTTC. The entire variable domain, with the rest obtained from reference TRBV5-1 and TRBJ2-7, is as follows: KAGVTQTPRYLIKTRGQQVTLSCSPISGHRSVSWYQQTPGQGLQFLFEYFSETQRNKGNFPGRFSGRQFSNSRSEMNVSTLELGDSALYLCASSLGRAYEQYFGPGTRLTVT.

The table lists this clone with a few counts. The chain recombines TRBV10-1 with TRBJ2-7; TRBD2 aligns across 11 bases. The CDR3 is made up of 12 amino acids. Germline V lookup: CDR1 WNHNN, CDR2 SYGVQD (reference sequence). The V gene end was trimmed by 5 bases and the J gene end by 9 bases; junction bases not matched to a gene: 3. CDR3 protein: CASSLGLAGQYF. CDR3 DNA sequence: TGCGCCAGCAGTCTCGGACTAGCGGGGCAGTACTTC.